The T cell receptor (beta chain) under discussion was sequenced for a study of OX40 agonist ivuxolimab in advanced cancers. Study in general: A mean age of approximately 64 years, range about 20 to 79, was recorded, and roughly 80% were male. Earlier anti-PD-1, anti-PD-L1 or anti-CTLA-4 therapy was permitted; over 35% had received some.

In regard to this clone: Its antigen is undetermined.

Study findings and constraints: The study did not work out the antigen specificity of the expanded peripheral T cells.

The repertoire was sequenced with immunoSEQ multiplex PCR; TCRdb's copy has only in-frame clones and lacks some. The profile shows 90,000 to 100,000 clones, 90% to 97% of them singletons. At baseline, cycle 4 day 1, and cycle 7 day 1, blood was sampled. Here the sequenced sample was CD4+ or CD8+ T cells sorted from blood, taken in a trial of the OX40 agonist ivuxolimab. The sequence was obtained from an adult with an advanced solid tumor such as melanoma, head and neck, liver or kidney cancer.

In DNA, the CDR3 is TGTGCTAGTGGGACAGGGTCAAATCAGCCCCAGCATTTT. This translates into CASGTGSNQPQHF. The chain links TRBV12-5 to TRBJ1-5; TRBD1 matches 7 bases. Germline trimming cut 6 bases from V and 4 bases from J; bases unmatched to any gene: 3. This CDR3 is built from 13 residues. The germline gives CDR1 LGHNT, CDR2 FRNRAP.